Following are 4 T cell receptor beta chains from one sample sequenced in a study of long-term antiretroviral therapy in people with HIV (dated by TCRdb to between 2021 and 2022). The immunoSEQ hsTCRB v3.0 assay was used at survey level resolution to sequence the TRB variable region. In its TCRdb copy, this immuneACCESS table keeps in-frame sequences only and misses some clones. Where compared with another copy, unresolved V genes explain less than half of these, and the others have no known cause. The table for this sample lists more than 15,000 clones; approximately 94% of them were counted only once. Of the sample, around 4.3% is held by the ten largest clones. The sample here was unsorted PBMCs, taken approximately 6.4 years after starting antiretroviral therapy. These receptors originate from a woman between 50 and 59 years old with HIV.

V and J are TRBV7-9 and TRBJ1-6; TRBD1 might be the D (6 bases). Trimming shortened V by 5 bases and J by 4 bases, and 15 bases separated the two germline ends. This CDR3 contains 16 residues. The germline V gene has CDR1 SEHNR and CDR2 FQNEAQ (reference sequence). The CDR3 nucleotides are TGTGCCAGCAGCGAGGGGGGGAGTCGGTATAATTCACCCCTCCACTTT. Encoded protein: CASSEGGSRYNSPLHF. The variable domain in full, with the rest retrieved from reference TRBV7-9 and TRBJ1-6, is DTGVSQNPRHKITKRGQNVTFRCDPISEHNRLYWYRQTLGQGPEFLTYFQNEAQLEKSRLLSDRFSAERPKGSFSTLEIQRTEQGDSAMYLCASSEGGSRYNSPLHFGNGTRLTVT.

The chain uses TRBV7-8 and TRBJ2-2; 9 bases are shared with TRBD2. The V gene's germline CDR1 is SGHVS and CDR2 FQNEAQ. V shed 1 base and J 4 bases; nucleotides not matched to a gene: 1. This CDR3 is 15 amino acids long. In DNA form, the CDR3 reads TGTGCCAGCAGCTTAGTAGCGGGAGTCACCGGGGAGCTGTTTTTT. It encodes CASSLVAGVTGELFF.

The chain combines TRBV6-5 with TRBJ2-3, with TRBD1 identical over 7 bases. CDR1 and CDR2 from the germline V gene are MNHEY and SVGAGI. The CDR3 covers 15 residues. V was pared by 4 bases and J by 1 base, with 5 bases of the junction left unmatched. This chain's CDR3 is CASSLKQGRTDTQYF. Written as DNA, the CDR3 is TGTGCCAGCAGTTTGAAACAGGGGCGCACAGATACGCAGTATTTT.

The genes are TRBV10-2 and TRBJ2-1; 8 bases are a match to TRBD2. Germline V CDR1 and CDR2: WSHSY, SAAADI. The CDR3 runs 16 residues. The V and J ends lost 3 bases and 3 bases, in that order; junction bases with no gene match: 7. The CDR3 region has the DNA TGCGCCAGCAGTGACTGGGGTAGCGGGATCTACAATGAGCAGTTCTTC. Amino acid sequence: CASSDWGSGIYNEQFF.